Each of the 7 T cell receptor beta chains below was sequenced from the same sample in a study of blood T cells in healthy people across ages. PCR was performed a second time for about 6 to 12 cycles using a sample-barcoded 5' primer and a J-beta primer mix. A single record per CDR3 protein comes from TCRdb applying MiXCR to the 5' RACE reads. The sample holds some 1,800,000 distinct CDR3 sequences; about two fifths are singletons and the top ten take more than 20%. Input material: blood. These receptors all come from a human donor in good health.

This clonotype was counted a few times. The chain joins TRBV11-2 to TRBJ2-5; the D is unclear. From germline, CDR1 is SGHAT and CDR2 FQNNGV. CDR3 length equals 11 residues. The V and J ends lost 6 bases and 6 bases respectively, with 8 bases between them. The CDR3 region is CASRNLQTQYF. DNA for the CDR3: TGTGCCAGCAGGAATCTTCAGACCCAGTACTTC.

The rearrangement joins TRBV7-9 to TRBJ1-2, with 7 bases lining up with TRBD1. The germline CDR1 and CDR2 sequences are SEHNR and FQNEAQ (reference sequence). The CDR3 runs 13 residues. After removal of 5 bases from V and 7 bases from J, the junction contained 7 bases not matched to a gene. CDR3 sequence: CASSGTATPGYTF. As DNA, the CDR3 is TGTGCCAGCAGCGGGACAGCCACTCCTGGCTACACCTTC.

This clonotype has just a few counts. This chain joins TRBV4-1 and TRBJ2-1; D remains ambiguous. V lost 5 bases and J 6 bases, leaving 20 bases between the germline ends. CDR1 is MGHRA, CDR2 YSYEKL, per germline. This CDR3 is 16 amino acids long. DNA for the CDR3: TGCGCCAGCAGCTTCGCAGGCCAACTGCGGCTCAATGAGCAGTTCTTC. Translation: CASSFAGQLRLNEQFF.

The chain is built from TRBV20-1 and TRBJ2-4; TRBD1 agrees at 7 bases. The J call could be wrong; TRBJ2-7 is a better fit for the DNA end. Germline V gene lookup returns CDR1 DFQATT and CDR2 SNEGSKA (reference sequence). This CDR3 region has 15 residues. In nucleotides, the CDR3 is TGCAGTGCTAGAGAGGGCAGGGGGAGAACCTACGAGCAGTACTTC. It yields the protein CSAREGRGRTYEQYF.

This clonotype was detected only a few times. The J gene is TRBJ2-5, the V gene TRBV6-2 or TRBV6-3; D uncertain. The germline V and J ends were trimmed by 7 bases and 5 bases, with 14 bases remaining between them. Germline V gene sequence: CDR1 MNHEY, CDR2 SVGEGT. The CDR3 extends over 13 amino acids. Here the CDR3 reads CASTLVGSETQYF. DNA for the CDR3: TGTGCCAGCACCCTAGTCGGGTCGGAGACCCAGTACTTC.

The chain uses TRBV3-1 and TRBJ2-1, with 8 positions matching TRBD2. The germline V gene encodes CDR1 LGHDT and CDR2 YNNKEL (reference sequence). The CDR3 runs 16 residues. After removal of 1 base from V and 4 bases from J, the junction contained 6 bases not matched to a gene. The CDR3 region is CASSQASGGIYNEQFF. As DNA, the CDR3 is TGTGCCAGCAGCCAAGCAAGCGGGGGAATATACAATGAGCAGTTCTTC.

The rearrangement links TRBV4-3 to TRBJ1-6; possibly TRBD1 for D (5 bases). The germline V gene encodes CDR1 LGHNA and CDR2 YSLEER. Trimming left V 0 bases short and J 7 bases short, with 19 bases between. The CDR3 is 18 amino acids. CDR3 amino acids: CASSQDLFGQGENSPLHF. The DNA for the CDR3 is TGCGCCAGCAGCCAAGATCTTTTCGGACAAGGAGAAAATTCACCCCTCCACTTT.